These 12 T cell receptor beta chains were sequenced from one sample in a study of CXCR3-negative and CXCR3-positive naive CD8 T cells (dated by TCRdb to the late 2010s). Data came from a NextSeq 550. The Human TCR Profiling Kit (MiLaboratory) was used to make UMI-labeled 5' RACE TRB cDNA libraries. TCRdb reprocessed the reads, reporting each CDR3 protein sequence once and no DNA. This sample's records show 7,000 or so distinct CDR3 sequences. The ten biggest clones cover roughly 1.3% of the sample. Material for sequencing was naive CXCR3- CD8+ T cells from blood. According to the study, the label for this sample's cell subset or site signals: CD45RO-CCR7+CD27+CD95- naive CD8+ T cells lacking CXCR3 (TNR3-). These receptors were obtained from a human donor in good health. Some clones in this sample may be carry-over from other donors' samples.

Frequency places this clonotype as medium-sized. The chain links TRBV3-1 to TRBJ2-2. This CDR3 is built from 14 residues. Germline V gene data show CDR1 as LGHDT and CDR2 as YNNKEL (reference sequence). This chain's CDR3 is CASSSQGWTGELFF.

By frequency, this clonotype is medium-sized. V gene TRBV29-1 combines with J gene TRBJ2-7; TCRdb's assignment of TRBD2 cannot be checked, as there is no DNA. Germline-derived CDR1 and CDR2 are SQVTM and ANQGSEA. This CDR3 comprises 16 residues. The CDR3 protein is CSVEAGVAGTTYEQYF.

V and J are TRBV11-2 and TRBJ2-2; lacking DNA, the TRBD1 call made by TCRdb goes unchecked. CDR1 and CDR2 (germline): SGHAT, FQNNGV. The CDR3 spans 14 residues. CDR3 amino acids: CASSLGGDTGELFF.

This clonotype is identified as medium-sized from frequency. This chain connects TRBV2 to TRBJ2-5. CDR3 length: 11 residues. CDR1 is SNHLY, CDR2 FYNNEI, per germline. The chain's CDR3 is CASRKGETQYF.

This rearrangement joins TRBV28 to TRBJ2-1; TCRdb selects TRBD1, and the lack of DNA leaves this call unchecked. Germline V gene lookup returns CDR1 MDHEN and CDR2 SYDVKM. This CDR3 comprises 13 residues. This chain's CDR3 is CASSSSDRNEQFF.

This sequence joins TRBV4-1 and TRBJ2-1; TCRdb lists TRBD2, though no DNA is available to test this call. The CDR3 is 15 amino acids. CDR1 MGHRA and CDR2 YSYEKL come from the germline V gene. The CDR3 spells CASSQDTVTSGSVFF.

This clonotype shows up as medium-sized by frequency. The chain is built from TRBV5-1 and TRBJ2-5; TCRdb proposes TRBD2, but this gene call is untestable without DNA. The CDR3 runs to 14 residues. Germline V CDR1 and CDR2: SGHRS, YFSETQ. CDR3 loop: CASSGRLAAETQYF.

In terms of frequency, this clonotype is medium-sized. This rearrangement joins TRBV10-3 to TRBJ2-7; TCRdb names TRBD2, which stays unverified in the absence of DNA. This CDR3 is 16 amino acids long. Germline V gene data show CDR1 as ENHRY and CDR2 as SYGVKD. The CDR3 sequence is CAISEGASGSSYEQYF.

This clonotype shows up as medium-sized by frequency. The rearrangement uses TRBV20-1 and TRBJ2-3; TCRdb picks TRBD2, but there is no DNA to check that call. CDR1 is DFQATT and CDR2 is SNEGSKA in the germline V gene (reference sequence). This CDR3 region has 13 residues. The chain's CDR3 is CSARGGNTDTQYF.

This chain connects TRBV6-6 to TRBJ2-1; there is no DNA to check the TCRdb D call of TRBD1. CDR1 is MNHNY and CDR2 is SVGAGI in the germline V gene (reference sequence). This CDR3 comprises 15 residues. The CDR3 loop is CASSWGSYPENEQFF.

Judged by frequency, this clonotype is medium-sized. The chain carries TRBV9 and TRBJ2-1; TCRdb reports TRBD2, a call that lacks DNA to check it against. The CDR3 runs to 17 residues. Germline loops: CDR1 SGDLS, CDR2 YYNGEE. CDR3 residues: CASSVVASGNSYNEQFF.

This clonotype is identified as medium-sized from frequency. The chain has TRBV15 and TRBJ2-1; with no DNA, the TCRdb D assignment of TRBD1 cannot be verified. CDR1 is LNHNV and CDR2 is YYDKDF in the germline V gene (reference sequence). The length of the CDR3 is 13 residues. The CDR3 protein is CATSREQGNKRFF.